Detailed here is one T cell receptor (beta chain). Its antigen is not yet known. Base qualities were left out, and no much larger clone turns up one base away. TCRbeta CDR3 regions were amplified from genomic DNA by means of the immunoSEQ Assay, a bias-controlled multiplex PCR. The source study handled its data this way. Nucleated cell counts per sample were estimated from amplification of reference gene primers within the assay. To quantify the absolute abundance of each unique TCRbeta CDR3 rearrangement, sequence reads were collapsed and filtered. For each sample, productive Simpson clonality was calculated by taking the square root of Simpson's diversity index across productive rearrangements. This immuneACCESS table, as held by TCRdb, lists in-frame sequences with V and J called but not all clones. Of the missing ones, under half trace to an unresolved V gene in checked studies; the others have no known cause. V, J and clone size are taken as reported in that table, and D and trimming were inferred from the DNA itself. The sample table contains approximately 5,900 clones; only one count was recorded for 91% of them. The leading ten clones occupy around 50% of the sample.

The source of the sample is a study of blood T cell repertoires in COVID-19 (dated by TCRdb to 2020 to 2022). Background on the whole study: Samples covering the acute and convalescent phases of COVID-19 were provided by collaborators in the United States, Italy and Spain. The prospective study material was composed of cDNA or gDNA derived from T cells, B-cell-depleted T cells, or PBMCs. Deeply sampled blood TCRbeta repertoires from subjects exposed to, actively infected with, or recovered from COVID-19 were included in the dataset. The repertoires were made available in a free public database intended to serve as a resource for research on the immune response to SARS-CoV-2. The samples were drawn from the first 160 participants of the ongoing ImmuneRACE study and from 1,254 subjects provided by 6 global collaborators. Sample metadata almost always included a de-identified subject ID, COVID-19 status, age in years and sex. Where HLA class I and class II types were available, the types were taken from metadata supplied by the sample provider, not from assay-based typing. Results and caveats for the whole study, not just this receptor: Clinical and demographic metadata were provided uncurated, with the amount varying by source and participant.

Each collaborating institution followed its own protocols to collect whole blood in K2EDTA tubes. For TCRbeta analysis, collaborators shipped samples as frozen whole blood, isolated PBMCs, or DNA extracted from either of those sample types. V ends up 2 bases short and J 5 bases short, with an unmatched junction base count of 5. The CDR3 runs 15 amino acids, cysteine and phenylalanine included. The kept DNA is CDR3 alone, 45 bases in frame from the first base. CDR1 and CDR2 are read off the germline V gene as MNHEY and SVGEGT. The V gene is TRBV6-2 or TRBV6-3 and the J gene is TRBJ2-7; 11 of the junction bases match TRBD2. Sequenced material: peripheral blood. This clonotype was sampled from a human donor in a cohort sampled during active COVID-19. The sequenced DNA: TGTGCCAGCAGTTACCCTACTAGCGGGAGCCACGAGCAGTACTTC. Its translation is CASSYPTSGSHEQYF.